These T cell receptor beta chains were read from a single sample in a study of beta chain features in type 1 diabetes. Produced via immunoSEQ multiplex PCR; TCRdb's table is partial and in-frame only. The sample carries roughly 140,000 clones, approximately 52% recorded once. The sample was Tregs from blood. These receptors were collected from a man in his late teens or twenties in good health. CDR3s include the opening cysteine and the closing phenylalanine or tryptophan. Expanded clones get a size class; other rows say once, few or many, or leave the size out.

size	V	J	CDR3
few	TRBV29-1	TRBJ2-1	CSVGLQTGFSYNEQFF
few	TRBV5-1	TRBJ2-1	CASSLGQGAPHNEQFF
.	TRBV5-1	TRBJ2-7	CASSLGSHRSTYEQYF
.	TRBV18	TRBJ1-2	CASSPRDRAIYGYTF
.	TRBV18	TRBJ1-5	CASSPAGGNQPQHF
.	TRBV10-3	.	CAISDLWDRGFNEQYF
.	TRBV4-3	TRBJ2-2	CASSQDLAVGELFF
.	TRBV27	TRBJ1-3	CASRTTGGTSGNTIYF
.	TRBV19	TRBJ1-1	CASSMSVLAFF
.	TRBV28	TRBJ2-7	CASSPYPGTATYEQYF
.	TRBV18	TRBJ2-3	CASSPRASVDTQYF
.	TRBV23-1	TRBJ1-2	CASGGGVGVYGYTF
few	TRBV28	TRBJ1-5	CASTAPGRNQPQHF
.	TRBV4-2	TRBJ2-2	CASGQGGVTGINTGELFF
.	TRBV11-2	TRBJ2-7	CASSLDRWVAGLYEQYF
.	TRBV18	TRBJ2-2	CASSRWGQSTGELFF
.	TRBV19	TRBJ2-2	CASTPGTGHTGELFF
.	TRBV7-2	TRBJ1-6	CASSLGGNSPLHF
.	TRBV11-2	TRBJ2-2	CASSLGLRGGRSMAGELFF
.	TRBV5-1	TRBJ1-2	CASSLAPNYGYTF
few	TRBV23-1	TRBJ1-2	CASSPQGGVSYTF
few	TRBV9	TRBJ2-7	CASSVGGRRDEQYF
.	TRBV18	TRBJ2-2	CASSQLTENTGELFF
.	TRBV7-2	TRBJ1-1	CASGYTVNLGTEAFF
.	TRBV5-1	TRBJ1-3	CASSGRGISSGNTIYF
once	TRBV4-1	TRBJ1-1	CASGRTRVNGTEAFF
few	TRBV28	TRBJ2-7	CASSFPFSGYEQYF
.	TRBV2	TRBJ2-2	CASSDRGRLTGELFF
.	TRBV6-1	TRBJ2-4	CASSELAAKNIQYF
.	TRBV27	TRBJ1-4	CASRPTGIEKLFF
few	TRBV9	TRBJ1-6	CASSDPGPLHF
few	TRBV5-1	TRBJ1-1	CASSSGTGLGTEAFF
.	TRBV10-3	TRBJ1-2	CAISELSVYGYTF
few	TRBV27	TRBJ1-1	CASSRQALNTEAFF
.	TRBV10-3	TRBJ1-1	CAISEYRGNTEAFF
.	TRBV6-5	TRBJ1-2	CASSLRGANYGYTF
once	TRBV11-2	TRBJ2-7	CASSLGTRAYEQYF
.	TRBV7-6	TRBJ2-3	CASSSRTGSTDTQYF
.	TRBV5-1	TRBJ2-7	CASSLAGTSSYEQYF
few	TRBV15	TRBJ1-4	CATSREYVGPGETHNEKLFF
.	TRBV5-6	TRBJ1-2	CASSRDRGRVYGYTF
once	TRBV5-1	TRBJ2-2	CASSSVPGLGSSGELFF
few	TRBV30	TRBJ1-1	CAWSVYRFGGTNTEAFF
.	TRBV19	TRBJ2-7	CATISRGSGAYEQYF
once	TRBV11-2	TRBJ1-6	CASSLENRNSPLHF
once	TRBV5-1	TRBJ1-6	CASSGGHPQSGSPLHF
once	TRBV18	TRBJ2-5	CASSPIRGTYQETQYF
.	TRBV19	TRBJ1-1	CASSGTGVLTEAFF
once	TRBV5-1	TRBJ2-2	CASSLGGSGELLF
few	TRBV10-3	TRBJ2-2	CATAAGVVPGELFF
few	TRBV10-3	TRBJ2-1	CAISESRSGNEQFF
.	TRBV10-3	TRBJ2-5	CAIRPSAGETQYF
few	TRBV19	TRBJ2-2	CASSALAGVDTGELFF
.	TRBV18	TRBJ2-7	CASSLALQYEQYF
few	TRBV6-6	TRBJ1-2	CASRSTGSIGWGYTF
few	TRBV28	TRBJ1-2	CASSPPGGYTF
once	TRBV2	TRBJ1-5	CASSEVREVGQPQHF
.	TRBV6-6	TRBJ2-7	CASSPRGVDGGCF
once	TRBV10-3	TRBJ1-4	CAISEWSGLESNEKLFF